A selection of T cell receptor beta chains follows, all from one sample in a study of spatial heterogeneity in lung cancer. Each CDR3 protein is one row after TCRdb ran MiXCR on the 5' RACE reads. In the table there are around 19,000 distinct CDR3 sequences, about 15% of which are singletons. The sample here was lung tumor tissue, taken at surgery. Receptors were obtained from a female donor with early-stage non-small cell lung cancer. CDR3s include the opening cysteine and the closing phenylalanine or tryptophan. The D gene is left open where the match is weak. Clone size, where shown, is once, few, many, or a class for clones that have expanded.

v_call	d_call	j_call	clone_size	cdr3_nt	cdr3_aa
TRBV29-1	TRBD1	TRBJ2-7	few	TGCAGCGTTGCAGGGACAGGGGGCTACGAGCAGTACTTC	CSVAGTGGYEQYF
TRBV6-1	TRBD2	TRBJ2-1	-	TGTGCCAGCAGTGAGTTTCGGACTAGCGAAGACAATGAGCAGTTCTTC	CASSEFRTSEDNEQFF
TRBV20-1	TRBD2	TRBJ2-7	-	TGCAGTGCGTTCCCGACTAGCTCCGGCGAGCAGTACTTC	CSAFPTSSGEQYF
TRBV3-1	TRBD2	TRBJ2-7	-	TGTTCCAGCAGCCCAAGCCCTAGCGGGAGTTACGAGCAGTACTTC	CSSSPSPSGSYEQYF
TRBV7-2	TRBD2	TRBJ2-1	-	TGTGCCAGCAGCTTAGTGGAGCGGGGTGAGCAGTTCTTC	CASSLVERGEQFF
TRBV5-1	-	TRBJ2-1	-	TGCGCCAGCAGCTTGAGACCGTTCAGCTCCTACAATGAGCAGTTCTTC	CASSLRPFSSYNEQFF
TRBV20-1	TRBD2	TRBJ2-1	many	TGCAGTGCTAGAGGCGGGACTAACAATGAGCAGTTCTTC	CSARGGTNNEQFF
TRBV6-5	-	TRBJ1-2	many	TGTGCCAGCAGCGGGAAATATGGCTACACCTTC	CASSGKYGYTF
TRBV6-2/TRBV6-3	-	TRBJ1-5	many	TGTGCCAGCACCGCTAGAGGGACTCCCAATCAGCCCCAGCATTTT	CASTARGTPNQPQHF
TRBV11-2	TRBD2	TRBJ2-7	few	TGTGCCAGCAGCTTCGGACTAGCGGGAGCCCTCTCCTACGAGCAGTACTTC	CASSFGLAGALSYEQYF
TRBV4-1	TRBD2	TRBJ2-7	-	TGCGCCAGCAGCCAAGAACGACTAGCAGGGGAGCAGTACTTC	CASSQERLAGEQYF
TRBV29-1	-	TRBJ2-5	many	TGCAGCGTTGAACGCGGGTTTCAGACCCAGTACTTC	CSVERGFQTQYF
TRBV20-1	-	TRBJ2-1	-	TGCAGTGCTAGTCACTGGGAAAGTGGCAATGAGCAGTTCTTC	CSASHWESGNEQFF